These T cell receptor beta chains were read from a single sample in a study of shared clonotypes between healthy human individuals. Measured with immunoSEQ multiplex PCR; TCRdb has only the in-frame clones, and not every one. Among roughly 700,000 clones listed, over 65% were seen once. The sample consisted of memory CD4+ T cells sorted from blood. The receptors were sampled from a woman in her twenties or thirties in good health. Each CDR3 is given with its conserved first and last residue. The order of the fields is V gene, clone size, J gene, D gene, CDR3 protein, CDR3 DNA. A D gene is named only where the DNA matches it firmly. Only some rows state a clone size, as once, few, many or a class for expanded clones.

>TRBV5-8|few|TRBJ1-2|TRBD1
CASSLVTGTGGFGYTF
TGTGCCAGCAGCTTGGTCACCGGGACAGGGGGCTTTGGCTACACCTTC
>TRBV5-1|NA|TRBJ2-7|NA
CASRGETYEQYF
TGCGCCAGCAGAGGAGAAACCTACGAGCAGTACTTC
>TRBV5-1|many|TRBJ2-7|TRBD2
CASSFLAGAPYEQYF
TGCGCCAGCAGCTTTCTAGCGGGAGCACCCTACGAGCAGTACTTC
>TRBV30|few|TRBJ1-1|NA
CAWSVRKSNTEAFF
TGTGCCTGGAGTGTTCGTAAAAGCAACACTGAAGCTTTCTTT
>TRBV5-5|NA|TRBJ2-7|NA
CASSQARVSHEQYF
TGTGCCAGCAGCCAAGCCAGGGTCTCGCACGAGCAGTACTTC
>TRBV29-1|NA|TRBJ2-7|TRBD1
CSVLRPGQDYEQYF
TGCAGCGTTCTAAGACCGGGACAGGACTACGAGCAGTACTTC
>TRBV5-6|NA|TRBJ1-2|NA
CASSLVEGIYGYTF
TGTGCCAGCAGCTTGGTAGAGGGAATCTATGGCTACACCTTC
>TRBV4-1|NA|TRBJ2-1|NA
CASSQPDDWISSYNEQFF
TGCGCCAGCAGCCAGCCCGACGACTGGATCAGCTCCTACAATGAGCAGTTCTTC
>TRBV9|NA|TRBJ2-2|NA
CASSVSPNTGELFF
TGTGCCAGCAGCGTTTCTCCGAACACCGGGGAGCTGTTTTTT
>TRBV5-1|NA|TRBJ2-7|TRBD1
CASSPGTGAYEQYF
TGCGCCAGCAGCCCGGGGACAGGGGCCTACGAGCAGTACTTC
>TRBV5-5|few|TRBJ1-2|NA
CASSSPGHRGANYGYTF
TGTGCCAGCAGCTCCCCGGGACACCGAGGAGCTAACTATGGCTACACCTTC
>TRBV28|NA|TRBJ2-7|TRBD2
CASREVAGVREQYF
TGTGCCAGCAGAGAAGTAGCGGGAGTGCGCGAGCAGTACTTC
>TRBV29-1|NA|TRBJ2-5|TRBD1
CSVEAGTGVAETQYF
TGCAGCGTTGAGGCGGGGACAGGGGTCGCAGAGACCCAGTACTTC
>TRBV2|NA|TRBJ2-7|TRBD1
CATQQGVSEQYF
TGTGCCACCCAACAGGGGGTATCCGAGCAGTACTTC
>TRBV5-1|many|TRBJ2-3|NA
CASSFLGDAPDTQYF
TGCGCCAGCAGCTTTTTGGGGGACGCACCAGATACGCAGTATTTT
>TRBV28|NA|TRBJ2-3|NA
CASRNAGTTSTDTQYF
TGTGCCAGCAGAAATGCCGGGACCACTAGCACAGATACGCAGTATTTT
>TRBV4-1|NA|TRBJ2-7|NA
CASSRPMGEQYF
TGCGCCAGCAGCCGGCCCATGGGCGAGCAGTACTTC
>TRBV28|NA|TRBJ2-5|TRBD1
CAVRDRGQETQYF
TGTGCCGTTCGGGACAGGGGTCAAGAGACCCAGTACTTC
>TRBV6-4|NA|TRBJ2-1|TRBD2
CASSEGTSANNEQFF
TGTGCCAGCAGTGAAGGGACTAGCGCTAACAATGAGCAGTTCTTC
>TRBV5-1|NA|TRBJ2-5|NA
CASSWSRQETQYF
TGCGCCAGCAGCTGGAGCAGACAAGAGACCCAGTACTTC
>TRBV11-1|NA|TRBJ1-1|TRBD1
CASSQGDRLEAFF
TGTGCCAGCAGCCAGGGGGACAGGCTGGAAGCTTTCTTT
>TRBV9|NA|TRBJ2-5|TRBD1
CASSAGQAQETQYF
TGTGCCAGCAGCGCGGGACAGGCGCAAGAGACCCAGTACTTC